This entry describes one T cell receptor (beta chain). Its antigen is not known. These data come from a study of monozygotic twins with inflammatory bowel disease. Points from the study as a whole: Differing immunosuppressive treatments may have added variability to patient repertoires. Reduced clonotype sharing with other individuals was observed in IBD patients relative to healthy twins, especially with disease activity.

Researchers generated cDNA in eight separate reactions per sample. TCRdb derives one entry per CDR3 protein from the 5' RACE reads, leaving out DNA. Its listing shows a few hundred thousand distinct CDR3 sequences. The sample comprised blood. This receptor was identified in a human donor with ulcerative colitis or Crohn's disease, or a healthy co-twin of an affected twin (not recorded which).

CDR3 region: CASSRGQGQKGYTF. The genes are TRBV12-3 or TRBV12-4 and TRBJ1-2; TCRdb calls TRBD1, which cannot be checked without DNA. This CDR3 is built from 14 residues.